This T cell receptor (beta chain) appears in the sequencing data of a study of blood T cell repertoires in COVID-19. Study in general: Sources were T cells, B-cell-depleted T cells, or PBMCs; the material itself was cDNA or gDNA.

In the original processing: Estimation of nucleated cell counts was performed using reference gene primer amplification. Clones were sequenced by immunoSEQ multiplex PCR, and TCRdb holds only the in-frame ones, with some missing. The V and J calls and clone size come from that table; D and trimming were worked out from the DNA. Among 150,000 to 200,000 clones listed, less than 90% were seen once. Per the germline V gene, CDR1 is SGHVS and CDR2 is FQNEAQ. The CDR3 runs to 12 residues. V lost 5 bases to trimming and J lost 6 bases, with 10 bases between them. The receptor comes from a woman in her 70s with COVID-19, enrolled during active disease. The chain has TRBV7-8 and TRBJ1-2; D remains ambiguous. The sequenced material came from peripheral blood. CDR3 DNA: TGTGCCAGCAGCGGAGGTGGCAATGGCTACACCTTC. It specifies CASSGGGNGYTF.